This passage covers 3 T cell receptor beta chains from one sample sequenced in a study of technical replicates of blood from a few donors. Here immunoSEQ multiplex PCR was the method, and the copy in TCRdb shows in-frame clones only, minus some. The sample consists of fewer than 90,000 clones, over 75% of them appearing once. Input material: T cells isolated from PBMCs. These receptors all come from a human donor in good health.

The chain has TRBV7-2 and TRBJ1-5; no definite D call. Germline V lookup: CDR1 SGHTA, CDR2 FQGNSA. This CDR3 region has 14 residues. V gave up 1 base and J gave up 4 bases, with 8 bases separating them. The CDR3 region has the DNA TGTGCCAGCAGCTTAGAGACAAATAATCAGCCCCAGCATTTT. It is translated as CASSLETNNQPQHF. The full variable domain, in which reference TRBV7-2 and TRBJ1-5 provide the parts outside the CDR3, is GAGVSQSPSNKVTEKGKDVELRCDPISGHTALYWYRQSLGQGLEFLIYFQGNSAPDKSGLPSDRFSAERTGGSVSTLTIQRTQQEDSAVYLCASSLETNNQPQHFGDGTRLSIL.

The chain combines TRBV9 with TRBJ2-5; 8 bases map to TRBD2. Germline assignment: CDR1 SGDLS and CDR2 YYNGEE. The V and J ends lost 3 bases and 4 bases, in that order; junction bases with no gene match: 5. The length of the CDR3 is 14 residues. The CDR3 sequence is CASSEYGTRETQYF. The CDR3 DNA reads as TGTGCCAGCAGCGAATACGGGACTAGAGAGACCCAGTACTTC.

This chain connects TRBV5-6 to TRBJ2-4; D ambiguous. Germline V CDR1 and CDR2: SGHDT, YYEEEE. The CDR3 runs 13 residues. The germline V and J ends were trimmed by 0 bases and 9 bases, with 10 bases remaining between them. The CDR3 protein is CASSLASTRIQYF. The CDR3 DNA reads as TGTGCCAGCAGCTTGGCGTCAACTCGCATTCAGTACTTC.